This TCR beta chain was documented in a study of blood T cell repertoires in COVID-19 (dated by TCRdb to 2019 to 2021). About the full investigation: Collaborator samples came from the United States, Italy and Spain and covered acute and convalescent phases of COVID-19. The samples were drawn from the first 160 participants of the ongoing ImmuneRACE study and from more than 1,000 subjects provided by 6 global collaborators. A freely available public database, intended as a resource for researchers studying the immune response to SARS-CoV-2, is where the repertoires were released. Where available, HLA class I and class II types were taken from metadata supplied by the sample provider and were not determined by assay-based typing. Nearly every sample came with metadata listing a de-identified subject ID, COVID-19 status, age in years and sex. The dataset comprised deeply sampled blood TCRbeta repertoires from subjects exposed to, actively infected with, or recovered from COVID-19. The prospective study material was composed of cDNA or gDNA derived from T cells, B-cell-depleted T cells, or PBMCs.

Each collaborating institution followed its own protocols to collect whole blood in K2EDTA tubes. For TCRbeta analysis, collaborator samples were shipped as frozen whole blood, as isolated PBMCs, or as DNA extracted from either sample type. Broader findings and caveats from the paper: The amount of clinical and demographic metadata varied by source and participant and was provided uncurated.

TCRbeta CDR3 regions were amplified from genomic DNA by means of the immunoSEQ Assay, a bias-controlled multiplex PCR. The authors' analysis ran thus. The number of nucleated cells in each sample was estimated from the amplification of reference gene primers within the assay. To quantify the absolute abundance of each unique TCRbeta CDR3 rearrangement, sequence reads were collapsed and filtered. For each sample, productive Simpson clonality was calculated as the square root of Simpson's diversity index over productive rearrangements. The source is immuneACCESS, and TCRdb retained only in-frame sequences with V and J called. Part of the clones is not carried over; for the studies checked, unresolved V genes explain less than half of this, and the remainder is unexplained. The DNA gave D and trimming, while V, J and clone size come from that table. This sample is represented by 30,000 to 45,000 clones; approximately 78% of them were singletons. The ten largest clones represent 35% to 50% of the sample.

Details on this clone: Its target antigen remains unknown. The record has no base qualities; no much larger clone is one base away.

The CDR3, from cysteine to phenylalanine, totals 14 residues. Only the CDR3 portion is preserved as DNA: 42 bases, with reading frame beginning at the first base. The germline ends are 11 bases apart after V is trimmed by 0 bases and J by 6 bases. CDR1 is given as SGDLS and CDR2 as YYNGEE, both from the germline V gene. The TCR was taken from a human donor in a cohort sampled during active or convalescent COVID-19. The donor label of this sample is uncertain. Recombination connected TRBV9 to TRBJ2-3; a weak D assignment points to TRBD2 (5 bases agree). Source material: peripheral blood. The CDR3 here reads CASSVEVASDTQYF. In nucleotide form, the sequence is TGTGCCAGCAGCGTAGAAGTAGCGAGCGATACGCAGTATTTT.